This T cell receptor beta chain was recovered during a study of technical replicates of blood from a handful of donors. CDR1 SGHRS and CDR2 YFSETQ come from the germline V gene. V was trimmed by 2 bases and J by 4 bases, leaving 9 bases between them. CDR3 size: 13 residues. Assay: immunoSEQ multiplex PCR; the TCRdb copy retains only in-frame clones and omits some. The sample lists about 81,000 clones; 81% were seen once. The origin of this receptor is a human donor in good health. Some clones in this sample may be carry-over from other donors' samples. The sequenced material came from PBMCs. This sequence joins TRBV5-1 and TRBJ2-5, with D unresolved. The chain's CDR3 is CASSFSLGETQYF. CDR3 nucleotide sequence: TGCGCCAGCAGCTTTAGCCTAGGAGAGACCCAGTACTTC. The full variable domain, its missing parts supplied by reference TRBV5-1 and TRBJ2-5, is KAGVTQTPRYLIKTRGQQVTLSCSPISGHRSVSWYQQTPGQGLQFLFEYFSETQRNKGNFPGRFSGRQFSNSRSEMNVSTLELGDSALYLCASSFSLGETQYFGPGTRLLVL.